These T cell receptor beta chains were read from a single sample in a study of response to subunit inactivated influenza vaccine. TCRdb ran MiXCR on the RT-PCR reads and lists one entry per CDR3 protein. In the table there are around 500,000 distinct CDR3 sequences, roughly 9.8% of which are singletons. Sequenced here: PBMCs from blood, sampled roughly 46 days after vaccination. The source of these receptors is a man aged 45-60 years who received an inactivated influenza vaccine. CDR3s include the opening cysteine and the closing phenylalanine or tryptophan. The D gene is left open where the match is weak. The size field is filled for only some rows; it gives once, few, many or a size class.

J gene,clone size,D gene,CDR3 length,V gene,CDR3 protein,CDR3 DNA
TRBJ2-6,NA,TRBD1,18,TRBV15,CATSPRQGFSSGANVLTF,TGTGCCACCAGCCCCCGACAGGGCTTTAGCTCTGGGGCCAACGTCCTGACTTTC
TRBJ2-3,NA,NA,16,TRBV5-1,CASSPAPGRLRDTQYF,TGCGCCAGCAGCCCCGCCCCAGGCCGGTTGCGCGATACGCAGTATTTT
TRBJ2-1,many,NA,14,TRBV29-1,CSVLGGTADNEQFF,TGCAGCGTCTTAGGCGGGACAGCTGACAATGAGCAGTTCTTC
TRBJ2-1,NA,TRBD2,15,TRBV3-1,CACCQASGSTNEQFF,TGTGCCTGCTGCCAAGCTAGCGGGAGCACGAATGAGCAGTTCTTC
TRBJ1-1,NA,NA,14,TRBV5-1,CASSLVYLGSEAFF,TGCGCCAGCAGCTTGGTTTATCTCGGGAGTGAAGCTTTCTTT
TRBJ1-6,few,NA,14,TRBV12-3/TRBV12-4,CASSPQGYNSPLHF,TGTGCCAGCAGTCCTCAGGGATATAATTCACCCCTCCACTTT
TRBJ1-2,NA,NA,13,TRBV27,CASSLSTGEGYTF,TGTGCCAGCAGTTTATCGACAGGAGAAGGCTACACCTTC
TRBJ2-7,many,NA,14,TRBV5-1,CASSLDSADYEQYF,TGCGCCAGCAGCTTGGATAGCGCGGACTACGAGCAGTACTTC
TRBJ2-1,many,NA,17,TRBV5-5,CASSLRGRQTSYNEQFF,TGTGCCAGCAGCTTGAGAGGCCGACAGACATCCTACAATGAGCAGTTCTTC
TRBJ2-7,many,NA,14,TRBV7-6,CASSLADYTYEQYF,TGTGCCAGCAGCTTAGCGGACTATACCTACGAGCAGTACTTC
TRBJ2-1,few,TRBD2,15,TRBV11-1,CASSPPPGLGNEQFF,TGTGCCAGCAGCCCGCCTCCGGGACTAGGAAATGAGCAGTTCTTC
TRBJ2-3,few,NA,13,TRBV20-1,CSARGRGWGTQYF,TGCAGTGCTAGAGGACGGGGGTGGGGTACGCAGTATTTT
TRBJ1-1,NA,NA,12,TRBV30,CAWSRSGAEAFF,TGTGCCTGGAGTCGTTCGGGGGCTGAAGCTTTCTTT
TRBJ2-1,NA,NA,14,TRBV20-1,CSAIVVGKGHEQFF,TGCAGTGCTATTGTAGTCGGAAAGGGCCATGAGCAGTTCTTC
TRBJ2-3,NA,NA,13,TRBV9,CASAGGSTDTQYF,TGTGCCAGCGCTGGGGGGAGCACAGATACGCAGTATTTT
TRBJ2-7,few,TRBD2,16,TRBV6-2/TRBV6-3,CASSRPTSGNSYEQYF,TGTGCCAGCAGCCGCCCAACTAGCGGGAATTCCTACGAGCAGTACTTC
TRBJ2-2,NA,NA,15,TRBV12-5,CASGGPTANTGELFF,TGTGCTAGTGGTGGACCCACAGCGAACACCGGGGAGCTGTTTTTT
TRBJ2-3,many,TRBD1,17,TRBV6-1,CASSAPTGALGTDTQYF,TGTGCCAGCAGTGCGCCGACAGGGGCCCTTGGCACAGATACGCAGTATTTT
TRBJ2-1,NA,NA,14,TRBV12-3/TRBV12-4,CASSLSHSYNEQFF,TGTGCCAGCAGTTTATCACACTCGTACAATGAGCAGTTCTTC
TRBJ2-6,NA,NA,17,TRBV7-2,CASSPTGFLPGANVLTF,TGTGCCAGCAGCCCCACGGGGTTCTTGCCTGGGGCCAACGTCCTGACTTTC